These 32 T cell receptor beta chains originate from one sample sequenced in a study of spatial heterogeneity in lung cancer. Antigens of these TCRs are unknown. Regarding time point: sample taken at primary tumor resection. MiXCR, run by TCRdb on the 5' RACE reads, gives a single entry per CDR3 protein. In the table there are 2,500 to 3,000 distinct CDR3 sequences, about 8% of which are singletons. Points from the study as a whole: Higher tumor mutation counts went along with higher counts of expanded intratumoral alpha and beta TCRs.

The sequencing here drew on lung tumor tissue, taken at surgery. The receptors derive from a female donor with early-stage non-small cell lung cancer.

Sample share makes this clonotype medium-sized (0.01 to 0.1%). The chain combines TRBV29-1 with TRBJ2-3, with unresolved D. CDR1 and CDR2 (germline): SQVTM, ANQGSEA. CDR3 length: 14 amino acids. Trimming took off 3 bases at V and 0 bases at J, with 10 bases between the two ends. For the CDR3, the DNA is TGCAGCGTTGACGGTCAGGAGAGCACAGATACGCAGTATTTT. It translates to CSVDGQESTDTQYF.

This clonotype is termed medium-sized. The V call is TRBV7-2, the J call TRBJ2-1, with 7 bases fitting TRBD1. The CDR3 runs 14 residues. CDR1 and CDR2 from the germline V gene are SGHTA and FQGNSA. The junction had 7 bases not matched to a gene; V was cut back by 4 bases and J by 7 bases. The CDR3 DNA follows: TGTGCCAGCAGCTCCGACAGGGCTGTTAATGAGCAGTTCTTC. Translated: CASSSDRAVNEQFF.

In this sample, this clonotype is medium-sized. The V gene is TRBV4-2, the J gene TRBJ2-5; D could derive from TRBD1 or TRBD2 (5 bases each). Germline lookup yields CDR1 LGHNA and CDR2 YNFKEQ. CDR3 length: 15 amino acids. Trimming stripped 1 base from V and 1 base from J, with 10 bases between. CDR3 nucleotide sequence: TGTGCCAGCAGCCAAGCTAGCACAGGCCAAGAGACCCAGTACTTC. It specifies CASSQASTGQETQYF.

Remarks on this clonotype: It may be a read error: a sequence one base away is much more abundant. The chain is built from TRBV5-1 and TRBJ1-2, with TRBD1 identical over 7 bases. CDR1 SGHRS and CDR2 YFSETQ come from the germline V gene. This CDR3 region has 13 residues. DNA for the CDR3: TGCGCCAGCAGGTCAACAGGGGACTATGGCCACACCTTC. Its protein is CASRSTGDYGHTF.

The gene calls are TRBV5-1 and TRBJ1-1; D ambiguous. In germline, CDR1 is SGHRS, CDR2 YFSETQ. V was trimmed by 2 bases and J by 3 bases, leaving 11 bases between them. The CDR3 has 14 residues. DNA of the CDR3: TGCGCCAGCAGCTTTCAAGGGTCGGACACTGAAGCTTTCTTT. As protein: CASSFQGSDTEAFF.

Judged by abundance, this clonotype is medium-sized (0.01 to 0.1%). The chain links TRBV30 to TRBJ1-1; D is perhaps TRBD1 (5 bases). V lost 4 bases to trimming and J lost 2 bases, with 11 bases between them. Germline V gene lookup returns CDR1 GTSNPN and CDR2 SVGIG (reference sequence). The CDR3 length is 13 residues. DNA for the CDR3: TGTGCCTGGACCGGGGGGACCAACACTGAAGCTTTCTTT. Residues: CAWTGGTNTEAFF.

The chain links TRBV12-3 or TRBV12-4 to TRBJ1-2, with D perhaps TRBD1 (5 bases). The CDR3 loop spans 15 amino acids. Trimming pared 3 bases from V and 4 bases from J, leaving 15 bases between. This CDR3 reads CASSFGQGGRYGYTF. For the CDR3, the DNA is TGTGCCAGCAGTTTCGGGCAGGGCGGGCGCTATGGCTACACCTTC.

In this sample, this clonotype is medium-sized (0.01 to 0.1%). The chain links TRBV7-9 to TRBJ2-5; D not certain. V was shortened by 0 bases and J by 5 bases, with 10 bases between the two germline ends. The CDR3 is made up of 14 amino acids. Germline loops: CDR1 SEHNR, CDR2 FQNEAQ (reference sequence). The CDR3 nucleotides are TGTGCCAGCAGCTTAGCGGCTACCCAGGAGACCCAGTACTTC. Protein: CASSLAATQETQYF.

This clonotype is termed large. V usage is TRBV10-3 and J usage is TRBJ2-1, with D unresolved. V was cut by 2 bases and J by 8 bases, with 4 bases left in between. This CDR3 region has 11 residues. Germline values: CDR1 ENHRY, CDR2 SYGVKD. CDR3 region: CAISEIDEQFF. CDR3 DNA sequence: TGTGCCATCAGTGAGATCGATGAGCAGTTCTTC.

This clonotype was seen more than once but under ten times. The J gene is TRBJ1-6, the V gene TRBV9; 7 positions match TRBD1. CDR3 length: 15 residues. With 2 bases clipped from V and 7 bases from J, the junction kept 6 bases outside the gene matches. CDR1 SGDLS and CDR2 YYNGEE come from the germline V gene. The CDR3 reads CASSVSGTDNSPLHF. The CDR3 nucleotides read TGTGCCAGCAGCGTCTCCGGGACAGACAATTCACCCCTCCACTTT.

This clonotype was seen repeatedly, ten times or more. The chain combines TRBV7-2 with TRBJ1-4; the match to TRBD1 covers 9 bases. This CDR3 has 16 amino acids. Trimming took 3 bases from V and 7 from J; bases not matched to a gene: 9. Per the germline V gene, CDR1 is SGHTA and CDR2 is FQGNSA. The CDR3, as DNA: TGTGCCAGCAGCTTTCGAGGGACAGGGCGTAGTGAAAAACTGTTTTTT. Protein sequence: CASSFRGTGRSEKLFF.

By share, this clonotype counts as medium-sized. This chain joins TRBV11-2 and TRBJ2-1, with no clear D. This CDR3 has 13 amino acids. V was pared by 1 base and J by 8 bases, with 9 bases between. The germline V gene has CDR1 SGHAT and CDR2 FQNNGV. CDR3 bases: TGTGCCAGCAGCTTAGCGCCGGTCTATGAGCAGTTCTTC. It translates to CASSLAPVYEQFF. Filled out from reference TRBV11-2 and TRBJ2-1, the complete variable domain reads EAGVAQSPRYKIIEKRQSVAFWCNPISGHATLYWYQQILGQGPKLLIQFQNNGVVDDSQLPKDRFSAERLKGVDSTLKIQPAKLEDSAVYLCASSLAPVYEQFFGPGTRLTVL.

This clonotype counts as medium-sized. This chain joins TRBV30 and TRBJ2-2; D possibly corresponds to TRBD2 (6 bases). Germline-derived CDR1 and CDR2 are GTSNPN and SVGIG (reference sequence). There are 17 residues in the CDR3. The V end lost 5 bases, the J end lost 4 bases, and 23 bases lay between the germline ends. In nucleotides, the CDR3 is TGTGCCTGGGAGGACTATGCGGTGGCGAAGAGCACCGGGGAGCTGTTTTTT. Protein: CAWEDYAVAKSTGELFF.

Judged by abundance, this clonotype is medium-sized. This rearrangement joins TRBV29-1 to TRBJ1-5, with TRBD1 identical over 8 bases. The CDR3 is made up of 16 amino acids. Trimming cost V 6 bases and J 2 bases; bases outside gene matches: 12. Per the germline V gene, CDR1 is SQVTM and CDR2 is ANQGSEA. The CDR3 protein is CSVTQGELYGNQPQHF. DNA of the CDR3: TGCAGCGTAACACAGGGGGAGTTATACGGCAATCAGCCCCAGCATTTT.

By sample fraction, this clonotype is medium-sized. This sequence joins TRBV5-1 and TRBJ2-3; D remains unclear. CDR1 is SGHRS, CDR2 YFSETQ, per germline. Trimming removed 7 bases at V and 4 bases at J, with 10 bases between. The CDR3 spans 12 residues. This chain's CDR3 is CASSLSADTQYF. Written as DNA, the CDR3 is TGCGCCAGCTCCCTTTCGGCAGATACGCAGTATTTT.

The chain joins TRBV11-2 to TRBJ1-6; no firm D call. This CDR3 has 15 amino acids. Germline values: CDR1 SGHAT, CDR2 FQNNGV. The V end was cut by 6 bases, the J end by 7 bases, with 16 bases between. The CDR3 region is CASRSWGAGNSPLHF. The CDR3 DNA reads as TGTGCCAGCAGGTCGTGGGGAGCCGGGAATTCACCCCTCCACTTT. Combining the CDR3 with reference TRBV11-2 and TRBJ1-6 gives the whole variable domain EAGVAQSPRYKIIEKRQSVAFWCNPISGHATLYWYQQILGQGPKLLIQFQNNGVVDDSQLPKDRFSAERLKGVDSTLKIQPAKLEDSAVYLCASRSWGAGNSPLHFGNGTRLTVT.

The CDR3 loop is CASSLGRTLNEQFF. In DNA, the CDR3 is TGTGCCAGCAGCTTGGGCCGAACCCTCAATGAGCAGTTCTTC. This rearrangement joins TRBV7-9 to TRBJ2-1; D gene unclear. Trimming took off 3 bases at V and 6 bases at J, with 12 bases between the two ends. Germline V gives CDR1 SEHNR, CDR2 FQNEAQ (reference sequence). The CDR3 spans 14 residues.

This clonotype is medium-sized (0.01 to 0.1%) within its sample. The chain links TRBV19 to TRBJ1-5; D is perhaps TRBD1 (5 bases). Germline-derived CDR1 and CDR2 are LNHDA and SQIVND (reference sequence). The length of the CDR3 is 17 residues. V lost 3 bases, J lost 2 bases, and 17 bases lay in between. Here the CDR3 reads CASSILGDVSGNQPQHF. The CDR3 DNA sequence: TGTGCCAGTAGTATTTTGGGGGATGTGAGCGGCAATCAGCCCCAGCATTTT.

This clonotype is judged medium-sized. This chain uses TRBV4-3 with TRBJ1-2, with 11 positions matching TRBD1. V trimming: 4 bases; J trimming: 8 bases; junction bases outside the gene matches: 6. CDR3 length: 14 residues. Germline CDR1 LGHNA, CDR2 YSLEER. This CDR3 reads CASSPDRGLYGYTF. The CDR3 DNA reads TGCGCCAGCAGCCCGGACAGGGGGCTGTACGGCTACACCTTC.

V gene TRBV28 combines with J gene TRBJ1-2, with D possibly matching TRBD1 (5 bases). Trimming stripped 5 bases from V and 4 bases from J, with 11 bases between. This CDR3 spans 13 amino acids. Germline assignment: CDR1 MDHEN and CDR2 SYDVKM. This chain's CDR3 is CASSPGRPYGYTF. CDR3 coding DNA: TGTGCCAGCAGTCCGGGACGGCCCTATGGCTACACCTTC.

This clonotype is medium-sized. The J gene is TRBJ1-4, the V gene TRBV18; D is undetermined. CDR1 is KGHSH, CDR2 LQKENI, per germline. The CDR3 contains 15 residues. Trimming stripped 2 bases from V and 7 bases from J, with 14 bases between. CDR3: CASSPRAAPTEKLFF. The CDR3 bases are TGTGCCAGCTCACCAAGGGCAGCGCCCACTGAAAAACTGTTTTTT.

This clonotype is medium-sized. The chain's CDR3 is CAISESAAKNTEAFF. CDR3 DNA sequence: TGTGCCATCAGTGAGTCGGCAGCGAAGAACACTGAAGCTTTCTTT. J is TRBJ1-1 and V is TRBV10-3; D not resolved. Germline V gene data show CDR1 as ENHRY and CDR2 as SYGVKD. The V end was cut by 0 bases, the J end by 1 base, with 9 bases between. The CDR3 is 15 amino acids.

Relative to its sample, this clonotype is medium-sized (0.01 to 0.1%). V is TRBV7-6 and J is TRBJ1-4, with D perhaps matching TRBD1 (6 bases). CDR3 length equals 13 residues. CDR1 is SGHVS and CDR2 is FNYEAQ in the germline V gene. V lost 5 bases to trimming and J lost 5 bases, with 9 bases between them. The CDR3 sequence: CASSLTGNEKLFF. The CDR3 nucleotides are TGTGCCAGCAGCCTGACAGGAAATGAAAAACTGTTTTTT.

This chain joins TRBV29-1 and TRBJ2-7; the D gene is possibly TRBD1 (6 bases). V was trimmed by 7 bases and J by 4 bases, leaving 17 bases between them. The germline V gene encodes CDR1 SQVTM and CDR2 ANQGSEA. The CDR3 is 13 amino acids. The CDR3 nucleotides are TGCAGCGCCGCAACAGGGATTACTTACGAGCAGTACTTC. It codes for CSAATGITYEQYF.

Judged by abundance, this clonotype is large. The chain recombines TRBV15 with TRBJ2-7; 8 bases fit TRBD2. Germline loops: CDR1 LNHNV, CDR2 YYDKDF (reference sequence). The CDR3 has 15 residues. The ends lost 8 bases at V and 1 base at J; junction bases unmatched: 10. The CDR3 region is CATRPGLAGSYEQYF. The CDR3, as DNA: TGTGCCACCCGTCCCGGACTAGCAGGGTCCTACGAGCAGTACTTC.

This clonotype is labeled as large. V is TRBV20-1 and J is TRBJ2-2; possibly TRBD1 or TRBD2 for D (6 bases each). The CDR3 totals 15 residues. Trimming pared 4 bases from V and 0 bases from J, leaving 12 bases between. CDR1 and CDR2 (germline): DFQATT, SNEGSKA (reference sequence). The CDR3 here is CSAIEEGANTGELFF. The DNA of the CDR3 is TGCAGTGCTATCGAGGAGGGGGCGAACACCGGGGAGCTGTTTTTT.

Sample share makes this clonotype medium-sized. The CDR3 reads CASSFGELPPPTGELFF. The CDR3 DNA follows: TGCGCCAGCAGCTTTGGAGAGCTGCCGCCGCCCACCGGGGAGCTGTTTTTT. This rearrangement joins TRBV5-1 to TRBJ2-2; D unresolved. V was pared by 2 bases and J by 4 bases, with 18 bases between. The CDR3 runs 17 residues. From germline, CDR1 is SGHRS and CDR2 YFSETQ.

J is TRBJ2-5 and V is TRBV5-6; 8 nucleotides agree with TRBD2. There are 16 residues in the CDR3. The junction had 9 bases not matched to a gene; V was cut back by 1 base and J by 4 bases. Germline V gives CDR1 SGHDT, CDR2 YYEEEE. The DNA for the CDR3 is TGTGCCAGCAGCTTGACCGGGGGGGCAAGGCGAGAGACCCAGTACTTC. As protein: CASSLTGGARRETQYF.

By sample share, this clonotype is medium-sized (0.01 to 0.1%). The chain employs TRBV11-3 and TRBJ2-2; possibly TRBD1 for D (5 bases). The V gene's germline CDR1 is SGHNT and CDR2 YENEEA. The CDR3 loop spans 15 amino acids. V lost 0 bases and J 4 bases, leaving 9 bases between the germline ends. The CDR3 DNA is TGTGCCAGCAGCTTAGACGGCAGGGCCACCGGGGAGCTGTTTTTT. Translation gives CASSLDGRATGELFF.

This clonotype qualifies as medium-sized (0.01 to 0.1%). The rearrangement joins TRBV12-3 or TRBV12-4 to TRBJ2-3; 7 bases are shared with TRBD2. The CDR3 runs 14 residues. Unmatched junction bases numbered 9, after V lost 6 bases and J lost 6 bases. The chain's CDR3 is CASSRSGSRDTQYF. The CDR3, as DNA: TGTGCCAGCAGCCGTAGCGGGTCGCGGGATACGCAGTATTTT.

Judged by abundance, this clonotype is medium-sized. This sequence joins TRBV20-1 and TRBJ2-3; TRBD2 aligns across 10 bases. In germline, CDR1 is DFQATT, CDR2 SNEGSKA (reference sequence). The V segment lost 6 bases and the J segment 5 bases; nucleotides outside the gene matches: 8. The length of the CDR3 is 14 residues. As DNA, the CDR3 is TGCAGTGCAACCCTAGCGGGAGTAGGAGATACGCAGTATTTT. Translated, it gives CSATLAGVGDTQYF.

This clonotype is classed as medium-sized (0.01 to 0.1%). The CDR3 DNA reads TGTGCCAGCAGTCCAGCCATCAGGGGGCAGTACACCGGGGAGCTGTTTTTT. It yields the protein CASSPAIRGQYTGELFF. The rearrangement links TRBV12-3 or TRBV12-4 to TRBJ2-2; 8 bases match TRBD1. The CDR3 extends over 17 amino acids. V lost 5 bases to trimming and J lost 3 bases; unmatched junction nucleotides: 11.